These 24 T cell receptor beta chains share one sample of origin, sequenced in a study of T cells in Graves' hyperthyroidism and ophthalmopathy. RNA transcripts served as the template for amplifying TCR beta CDR3 regions. TCR CDR3 underwent first-round RT-PCR with the HTBI primer set. Via MiXCR, TCRdb re-called the multiplex PCR reads, giving one row per CDR3 protein. In the table there are 640,000 or so distinct CDR3 sequences, 13% to 15% of which are singletons. The sample taken for sequencing was blood. All receptors derive from a woman aged 18-29 years with Graves' ophthalmopathy.

There are a few counts of this clonotype. The rearrangement links TRBV28 to TRBJ2-2; D tentatively fits TRBD1 or TRBD2 (6 bases each). CDR3 length equals 16 residues. CDR1 and CDR2 (germline): MDHEN, SYDVKM. Trimming pared 4 bases from V and 5 bases from J, leaving 17 bases between. CDR3 sequence: CASSWGARTGTGELFF. The CDR3 bases are TGTGCCAGCAGTTGGGGGGCTAGAACGGGGACCGGGGAGCTGTTTTTT.

This clonotype was observed at least ten times. The CDR3 is CASSASGTGVDGYTF. The CDR3 DNA follows: TGTGCCAGCAGCGCGTCCGGGACAGGGGTAGACGGCTACACCTTC. The V gene is TRBV9, the J gene TRBJ1-2, with 10 bases that match TRBD1. The CDR3 has 15 amino acids. Trimming removed 3 bases from V and 8 bases from J; junction bases left unmatched: 10. Germline assignment: CDR1 SGDLS and CDR2 YYNGEE.

CDR3 bases: TGTGCCAGCAGCTACCAGACCACCGGGGAGCTGTTTTTT. This sequence encodes CASSYQTTGELFF. J is TRBJ2-2 and V is TRBV5-6; D remains ambiguous. The CDR3 runs to 13 residues. Germline values: CDR1 SGHDT, CDR2 YYEEEE. Trimming shortened V by 3 bases and J by 4 bases, and 7 bases separated the two germline ends.

The chain is built from TRBV10-3 and TRBJ2-3; the D is unclear. The CDR3 loop spans 15 amino acids. V was clipped by 2 bases and J by 3 bases, with 12 bases between them. The germline CDR1 and CDR2 sequences are ENHRY and SYGVKD. DNA of the CDR3: TGTGCCATCAGTGAGCCCACGGCTGGGACAGATACGCAGTATTTT. Translation: CAISEPTAGTDTQYF.

In this sample, this clonotype turned up many times. The J gene is TRBJ2-7, the V gene TRBV28, with D tentatively TRBD1 or TRBD2 (5 bases each). CDR1 and CDR2 (germline): MDHEN, SYDVKM. Trimming stripped 5 bases from V and 4 bases from J, with 15 bases between. The CDR3 runs to 14 residues. DNA for the CDR3: TGTGCCAGCAGTCCCTCCCGGGACGGTTACGAGCAGTACTTC. This encodes CASSPSRDGYEQYF.

This clonotype was picked up many times. The chain has TRBV12-3 or TRBV12-4 and TRBJ2-2; no firm D call. V was cut by 10 bases and J by 6 bases, with 15 bases left in between. CDR3 length: 13 amino acids. The CDR3 spells CATSPGGAGELFF. Here the CDR3 DNA reads TGTGCCACGTCTCCGGGTGGGGCCGGGGAGCTGTTTTTT.

This clonotype appeared many times. V gene TRBV7-3 combines with J gene TRBJ1-1; D may be TRBD1 (5 bases). Trimming removed 0 bases from V and 3 bases from J, with 5 bases in between. The CDR3 extends over 13 amino acids. In germline, CDR1 is SGHTA, CDR2 FQGTGA. The chain's CDR3 is CASSLTTDTEAFF. The CDR3 region has the DNA TGTGCCAGCAGCTTAACGACAGACACTGAAGCTTTCTTT.

This clonotype was recorded a few times. The rearrangement joins TRBV6-1 to TRBJ2-1; D not resolved. Germline lookup yields CDR1 MNHNS and CDR2 SASEGT. Trimming pared 6 bases from V and 15 bases from J, leaving 15 bases between. The CDR3 extends over 11 amino acids. CDR3 sequence (DNA): TGTGCCAGCAGCACAAACGAGGTGCGGTTCTTC. Protein: CASSTNEVRFF.

The chain is built from TRBV6-1 and TRBJ2-2, with 9 nucleotides matching TRBD2. With V trimmed by 5 bases and J by 4 bases, 5 bases remained unmatched. CDR3 size: 15 residues. Germline V CDR1 and CDR2: MNHNS, SASEGT. The CDR3, as DNA: TGTGCCAGCAGTATGCGGGAGGGCCCCACCGGGGAGCTGTTTTTT. Its translation is CASSMREGPTGELFF.

V and J are TRBV4-2 and TRBJ2-1; the D gene is possibly TRBD1 (6 bases). Per the germline V gene, CDR1 is LGHNA and CDR2 is YNFKEQ. The CDR3 contains 16 residues. Trimming stripped 0 bases from V and 2 bases from J, with 11 bases between. The CDR3 loop reads CASSQEGGIPYNEQFF. CDR3 nucleotide sequence: TGTGCCAGCAGCCAAGAAGGGGGAATCCCCTACAATGAGCAGTTCTTC.

This clonotype has just a few counts. V is TRBV19 and J is TRBJ2-1, with TRBD1 matching over 9 bases. In germline, CDR1 is LNHDA, CDR2 SQIVND (reference sequence). V was pared by 5 bases and J by 6 bases, with 8 bases of the junction left unmatched. CDR3 size: 15 residues. CDR3 sequence reads: CASSAGTGLLNEQFF. In DNA, the CDR3 is TGTGCCAGTAGTGCCGGGACAGGGCTTCTCAATGAGCAGTTCTTC.

This clonotype was observed many times. The CDR3 loop is CASSPLAGPQGEQFF. The CDR3 bases are TGTGCCAGCAGCCCTTTAGCGGGCCCCCAGGGCGAGCAGTTCTTC. The chain combines TRBV3-1 with TRBJ2-1; 7 nucleotides align to TRBD2. Germline loops: CDR1 LGHDT, CDR2 YNNKEL (reference sequence). V shed 4 bases and J 10 bases; nucleotides not matched to a gene: 13. The CDR3 loop spans 15 amino acids.

This chain links TRBV7-8 with TRBJ2-3; TRBD2 matches at 8 bases. The J segment lost 4 bases and the V segment lost 1 base, leaving 10 bases of the junction unmatched. The CDR3 has 17 amino acids. The V gene's germline CDR1 is SGHVS and CDR2 FQNEAQ. The DNA for the CDR3 is TGTGCCAGCAGCTTAGAGCGGCTAGCGGGTTTTTCAGATACGCAGTATTTT. It yields the protein CASSLERLAGFSDTQYF.

This clonotype was counted between two and nine times. This rearrangement joins TRBV5-4 to TRBJ2-3; no clear D. V was clipped by 6 bases and J by 1 base, with 15 bases between them. The CDR3 has 15 amino acids. CDR1 is SGHNT and CDR2 is YYREEE in the germline V gene (reference sequence). Written as DNA, the CDR3 is TGTGCCAGCAATACAAGGCTGGGTCGCACAGATACGCAGTATTTT. This sequence encodes CASNTRLGRTDTQYF.

The chain combines TRBV9 with TRBJ1-1; D is uncertain. The V gene lost 5 bases and the J gene lost 5 bases, with 13 bases spanning the gap. Germline V gene lookup returns CDR1 SGDLS and CDR2 YYNGEE. The CDR3 runs to 13 residues. CDR3 region: CASSYEGITEAFF. The CDR3 nucleotides are TGTGCCAGCAGTTACGAGGGTATAACTGAAGCTTTCTTT.

The rearrangement links TRBV5-5 to TRBJ1-2; tentative D call: TRBD1 (5 bases). Germline lookup yields CDR1 SGHKS and CDR2 YYEKEE (reference sequence). This CDR3 comprises 14 residues. V lost 0 bases to trimming and J lost 2 bases, with 8 bases between them. The CDR3 nucleotides are TGTGCCAGCAGCTTGGCGGGACTCAACTATGGCTACACCTTC. Protein sequence: CASSLAGLNYGYTF. The variable domain in full, completed from reference TRBV5-5 and TRBJ1-2, reads DAGVTQSPTHLIKTRGQQVTLRCSPISGHKSVSWYQQVLGQGPQFIFQYYEKEERGRGNFPDRFSARQFPNYSSELNVNALLLGDSALYLCASSLAGLNYGYTFGSGTRLTVV.

The sample holds many counts of this clonotype. The rearrangement links TRBV12-3 or TRBV12-4 to TRBJ2-7; D ambiguous. V shed 5 bases and J shed 5 bases, with 16 bases lying between them. The CDR3 length is 14 residues. The CDR3 DNA is TGTGCCAGCAGTACAAAGGGCTTACCCCACGAGCAGTACTTC. Translation: CASSTKGLPHEQYF.

This clonotype was detected a few times. This chain connects TRBV20-1 to TRBJ2-2, with D perhaps TRBD1 or TRBD2 (5 bases each). The CDR3 is 16 amino acids. V lost 0 bases to trimming and J lost 0 bases, with 11 bases between them. Germline V gene lookup returns CDR1 DFQATT and CDR2 SNEGSKA (reference sequence). This CDR3 is CSARDSGRSNTGELFF. CDR3 sequence (DNA): TGCAGTGCTAGAGATTCGGGACGGTCGAACACCGGGGAGCTGTTTTTT.

This clonotype turned up a few times. This chain uses TRBV6-4 with TRBJ1-4, with D unclear. Germline V gene data show CDR1 as MRHNA and CDR2 as SNTAGT. The CDR3 length is 17 residues. Trimming removed 5 bases at V and 0 bases at J, with 16 bases between. CDR3 sequence (DNA): TGTGCCAGCAGTCACTATCCTGGCGGTTCAACTAATGAAAAACTGTTTTTT. Translation: CASSHYPGGSTNEKLFF.

This clonotype was counted many times. The chain is built from TRBV6-1 and TRBJ2-5, with 10 positions matching TRBD1. Germline CDR1 is MNHNS and CDR2 is SASEGT. The junction had 13 bases not matched to a gene; V was cut back by 4 bases and J by 5 bases. This CDR3 has 17 residues. In DNA, the CDR3 is TGTGCCAGCAGTGGCCGAACGACAGGGGGCTGGGGGGAGACCCAGTACTTC. Translation: CASSGRTTGGWGETQYF.

Details on this clonotype: Mismatch with germline at one junction end may stem from a read error. V is TRBV2 and J is TRBJ2-5, with TRBD2 matching over 14 bases. From germline, CDR1 is SNHLY and CDR2 FYNNEI. The CDR3 contains 18 residues. The CDR3 here is CASSSSPTSGRASETQHF. CDR3 DNA: TGTGCCAGCAGTTCGAGTCCGACTAGCGGGAGGGCCTCAGAGACCCAGCACTTC.

There are many counts of this clonotype. This chain connects TRBV3-1 to TRBJ2-7, with D tentatively TRBD1 (6 bases). There are 14 residues in the CDR3. In germline, CDR1 is LGHDT, CDR2 YNNKEL (reference sequence). V lost 0 bases and J lost 0, with 6 bases in between. The CDR3 DNA reads TGTGCCAGCAGCCAAGAAGGGGGCTCCTACGAGCAGTACTTC. It specifies CASSQEGGSYEQYF.

This clonotype was seen at least ten times. The chain is built from TRBV24-1 and TRBJ2-1; 8 bases line up with TRBD1. With V trimmed by 5 bases and J by 10 bases, 9 bases remained unmatched. CDR1 is KGHDR, CDR2 SFDVKD, per germline. The CDR3 loop spans 14 amino acids. The CDR3 region is CATSAPTGVWEQFF. In DNA form, the CDR3 reads TGTGCCACCAGTGCCCCGACAGGGGTATGGGAGCAGTTCTTC.

The chain employs TRBV4-1 and TRBJ1-6; maybe TRBD1 (6 bases). V dropped 1 base and J dropped 7 bases, with 17 bases sitting between them. Germline CDR1 MGHRA, CDR2 YSYEKL. The CDR3 extends over 17 amino acids. The CDR3 DNA follows: TGCGCCAGCAGCCAAGCCCGACAGGCTATCGGCAATTCACCCCTCCACTTT. Its protein is CASSQARQAIGNSPLHF.